This TCR beta chain is from a study of T-cell memory formation after mild COVID-19. TCRdb ran MiXCR on the 5' RACE reads and lists one entry per CDR3 protein. The sample lists roughly 560,000 distinct CDR3 sequences, around 20% occurring once. V lost 1 base to trimming and J lost 4 bases, with 10 bases between them. The germline V gene encodes CDR1 KGHSH and CDR2 LQKENI. CDR3 size: 15 residues. Sequenced input: PBMCs or a T cell subset sorted from them (not recorded which). This receptor was identified in an adult woman who had mild COVID-19 (a few samples of this study predate the infection). Cell type and time point are not known. V gene TRBV18 combines with J gene TRBJ2-2, with no clear D. The CDR3 DNA sequence: TGTGCCAGCTCACCACTTACGATCGGCACCGGGGAGCTGTTTTTT. This encodes CASSPLTIGTGELFF.